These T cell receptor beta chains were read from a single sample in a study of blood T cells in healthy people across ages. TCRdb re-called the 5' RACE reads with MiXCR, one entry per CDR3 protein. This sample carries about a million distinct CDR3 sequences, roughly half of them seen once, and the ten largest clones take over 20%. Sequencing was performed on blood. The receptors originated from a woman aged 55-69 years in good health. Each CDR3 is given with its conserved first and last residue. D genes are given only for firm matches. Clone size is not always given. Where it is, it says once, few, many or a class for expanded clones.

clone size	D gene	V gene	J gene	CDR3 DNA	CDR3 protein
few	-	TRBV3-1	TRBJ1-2	TGTGCCAGCAGCCAAAATACAGGGCAAAGGAACTATGGCTACACCTTC	CASSQNTGQRNYGYTF
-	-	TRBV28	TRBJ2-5	TGTGCCAGCAGCCTATCGCCAGGTTACCTAAAAGAGACCCAGTACTTC	CASSLSPGYLKETQYF
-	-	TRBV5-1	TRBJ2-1	TGCGCCAGCAGCTCCCGGGTAGTCATTGAGCAGTTCTTC	CASSSRVVIEQFF
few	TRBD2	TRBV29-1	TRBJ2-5	TGCAGCGTCCCCGGGACTAGCGTTTGGGAGACCCAGTACTTC	CSVPGTSVWETQYF
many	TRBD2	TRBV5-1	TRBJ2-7	TGCGCCAGCAGCTTGGCGACGGGAGGCTCCTACGAGCAGTACTTC	CASSLATGGSYEQYF
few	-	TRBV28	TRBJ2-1	TGTGCCAGCAGTTTTTGGAAAACTTCCTACAATGAGCAGTTCTTC	CASSFWKTSYNEQFF
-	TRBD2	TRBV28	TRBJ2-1	TGTGCCAGCAGCCCTTCGGGGACTAGCGGGAGCTACTACAATGAGCAGTTCTTC	CASSPSGTSGSYYNEQFF
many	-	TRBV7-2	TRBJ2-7	TGTGCCAGCAGCTTAGAAGCGGGTTCCTACGAGCAGTACTTC	CASSLEAGSYEQYF
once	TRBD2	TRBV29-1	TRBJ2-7	TGCAGCGTTGACGGCATAGGGACTAGCGGGACCTACGAGCAGTACTTC	CSVDGIGTSGTYEQYF
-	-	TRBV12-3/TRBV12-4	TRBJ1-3	TGTGCCAGCAGTTCTCTTGGAAACACCATATATTTT	CASSSLGNTIYF
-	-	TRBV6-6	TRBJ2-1	TGTGCCAGCAGTTATAACAGGGTGCAGTTCTTC	CASSYNRVQFF
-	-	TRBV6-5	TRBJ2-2	TGTGCCAGCAGTTACCTTTTTAGCGGTAGCACCGGGGAGCTGTTTTTT	CASSYLFSGSTGELFF
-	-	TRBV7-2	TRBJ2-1	TGTGCCAGCAGCTTAGTGTACAGGGAGCGGCACAATGGGCAGTTCTTC	CASSLVYRERHNGQFF
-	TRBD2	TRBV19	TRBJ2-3	TGTGCCAGTAGTCCCGTCGGGAGGGCTGGAGATACGCAGTATTTT	CASSPVGRAGDTQYF
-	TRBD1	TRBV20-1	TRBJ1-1	TGCAGTGCTACAGGGGGCTCTCTGGACACTGAAGCTTTCTTT	CSATGGSLDTEAFF
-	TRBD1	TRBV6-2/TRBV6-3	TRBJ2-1	TGTGCCAGCAGACCAACCGGGACAGGGAATGAGCAGTTCTTC	CASRPTGTGNEQFF
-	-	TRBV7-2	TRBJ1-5	TGTGCCAGCAGCTTATATCCTGGGCCGACAGGGCCCCAGCATTTT	CASSLYPGPTGPQHF
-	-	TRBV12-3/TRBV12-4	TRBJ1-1	TGTGCCAGCAGCTGGGTCCCCGGGACAAGAGCCTCTGAAGCTTTCTTT	CASSWVPGTRASEAFF
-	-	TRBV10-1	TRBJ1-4	TGCGCCAGCAGTGGCTCGGATGAAAAACTGTTTTTT	CASSGSDEKLFF
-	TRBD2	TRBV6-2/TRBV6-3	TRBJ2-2	TGTGCCAGCAAGATTAGCGGGAGAGAAACCGGGGAGCTGTTTTTT	CASKISGRETGELFF
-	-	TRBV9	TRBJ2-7	TGTGCCAGCAGCGCGGGGTCCTCCTCGGGCGAGCAGTACTTC	CASSAGSSSGEQYF
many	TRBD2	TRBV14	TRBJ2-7	TGTGCCAGCAGCCGGACTAGCGGGTTCTCCTACGAGCAGTACTTC	CASSRTSGFSYEQYF
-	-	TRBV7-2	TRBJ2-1	TGTGCCAGCAGCTTAAACCAAAGAAGGAACAATGAGCAGTTCTTC	CASSLNQRRNNEQFF
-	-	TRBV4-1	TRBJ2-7	TGCGCCAGCAGCCAAGTCGAAGGCTCCTACGAGCAGTACTTC	CASSQVEGSYEQYF
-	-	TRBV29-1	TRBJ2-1	TGCAGCTTCTCAGCGGGTCGAAATGAGCAGTTCTTC	CSFSAGRNEQFF
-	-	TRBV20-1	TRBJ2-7	TGCAGTGCTAAGCCCCCCCTAGCGTCAATAGAGCAGTACTTC	CSAKPPLASIEQYF
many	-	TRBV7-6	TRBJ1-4	TGTGCCTCTTCGAAGAGGGGTGGAAATGAAAAACTGTTTTTT	CASSKRGGNEKLFF
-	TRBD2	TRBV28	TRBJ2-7	TGTGCCTCTCACCGGGCGGGAGTGGGGGAGCAGTACTTC	CASHRAGVGEQYF
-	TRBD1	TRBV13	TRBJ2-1	TGTGCCAGCAGCTTCACCGGGACAGGAGCCGACAATGAGCAGTTCTTC	CASSFTGTGADNEQFF
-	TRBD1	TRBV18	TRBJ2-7	TGTGCCAGCTGCGGCGGACAGGGGGGTCCCTACGAGCAGTACTTC	CASCGGQGGPYEQYF
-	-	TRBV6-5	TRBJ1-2	TGTGCCAGCCGTGACAGGAGCCATGGCTACACCTTC	CASRDRSHGYTF
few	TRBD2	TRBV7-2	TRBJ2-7	TGTGCCAGCACCCTCGGGACTAGCGGGAGCTACGAGCAGTACTTC	CASTLGTSGSYEQYF
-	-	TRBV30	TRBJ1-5	TGTGCCTGGAGTGAACATCCGGGACAGCCCCAGCATTTT	CAWSEHPGQPQHF
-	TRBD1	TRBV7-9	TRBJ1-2	TGTGCCAGCAGCAACAGGGGGCTTGGCTACACCTTC	CASSNRGLGYTF
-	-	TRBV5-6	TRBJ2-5	TGTGCCAGCAGCCGGAGAGCGAAGGAGTATTACAATGAGCAGTACTTC	CASSRRAKEYYNEQYF
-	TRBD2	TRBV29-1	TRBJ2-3	TGCAGCGTTGTATTATTAGCGGGAGGGCCAGATACGCAGTATTTT	CSVVLLAGGPDTQYF
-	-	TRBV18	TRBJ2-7	TGTGCCAGCTCATCACGGAGGGAGGCTACCCACGAGCAGTACTTC	CASSSRREATHEQYF
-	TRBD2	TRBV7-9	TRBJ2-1	TGTGCCAGCAGCCTGGCGGGGGGCGTTTTGTACAATGAGCAGTTCTTC	CASSLAGGVLYNEQFF
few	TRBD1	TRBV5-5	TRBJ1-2	TGTGCCAGCAGCTTGGCCGGGACAGGGTGGTTCGGTGTTGGCTACACCTTC	CASSLAGTGWFGVGYTF
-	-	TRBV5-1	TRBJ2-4	TGCGCCAGCAGCTCTACCGGGACTGCCCTTAGCCAGGGCATTCAGTACTTC	CASSSTGTALSQGIQYF
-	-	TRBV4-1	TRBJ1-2	TGCGCCAGCAGCCCCACCCTTCCCGAAACTAACTATGGCTACACCTTC	CASSPTLPETNYGYTF
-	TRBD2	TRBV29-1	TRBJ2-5	TGCAGCGCGAGACTAGCGGTGGGAGAGACCCAGTACTTC	CSARLAVGETQYF
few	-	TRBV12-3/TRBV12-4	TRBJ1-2	TGTGCCAGCACCGCCTGGGGACTCTATGGCTACACCTTC	CASTAWGLYGYTF
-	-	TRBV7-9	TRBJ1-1	TGTGCCAGCAACCATTTCGGGGGCGGGGGTCCGAACACTGAAGCTTTCTTT	CASNHFGGGGPNTEAFF
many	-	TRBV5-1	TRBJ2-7	TGCGCCAGCAGCTTGGCCGATGCAGGCGAGCAGTACTTC	CASSLADAGEQYF
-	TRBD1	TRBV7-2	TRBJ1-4	TGTGCCAGCAGCTTGGTAGGACAGGGGCAGGGGAAACTGTTTTTT	CASSLVGQGQGKLFF
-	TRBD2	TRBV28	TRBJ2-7	TGTGCCACCGGGACGGGAATAGCGGGAGGTCTCCGAGAGCAGTACTTC	CATGTGIAGGLREQYF
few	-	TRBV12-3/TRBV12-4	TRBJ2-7	TGTGCCAGCAGCCCCGCGTCGGGCTGGAACTCCTACGAGCAGTACTTC	CASSPASGWNSYEQYF